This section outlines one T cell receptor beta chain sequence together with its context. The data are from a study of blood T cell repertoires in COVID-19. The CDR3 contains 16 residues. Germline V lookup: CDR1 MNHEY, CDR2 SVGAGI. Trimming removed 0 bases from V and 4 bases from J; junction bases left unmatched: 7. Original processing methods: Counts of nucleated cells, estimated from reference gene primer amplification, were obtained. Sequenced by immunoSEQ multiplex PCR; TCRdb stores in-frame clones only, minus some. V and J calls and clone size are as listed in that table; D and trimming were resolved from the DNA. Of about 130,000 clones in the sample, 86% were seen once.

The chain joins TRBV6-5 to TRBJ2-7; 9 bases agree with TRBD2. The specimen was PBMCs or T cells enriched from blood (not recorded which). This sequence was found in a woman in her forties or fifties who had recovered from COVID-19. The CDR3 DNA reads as TGTGCCAGCAGTTACTCGGCGGGGGGGTACAAATACGAGCAGTACTTC. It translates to CASSYSAGGYKYEQYF.